This T cell receptor beta chain came from a study of T cell changes during pregnancy in multiple sclerosis. The table came from immunoSEQ multiplex PCR; TCRdb's copy has only in-frame clones and leaves some out. This table has approximately 60,000 clones, 94% appearing once. CDR3 length equals 12 residues. In germline, CDR1 is SEHNR, CDR2 FQNEAQ (reference sequence). The ends lost 3 bases at V and 7 bases at J; junction bases unmatched: 3. Sequencing used CD8+ T cells from peripheral blood mononuclear cells, obtained in the third trimester of pregnancy. The rearrangement uses TRBV7-9 and TRBJ2-7; 7 bases map to TRBD2. This TCR was recovered from a female donor with multiple sclerosis, enrolled in a pregnancy study. The CDR3 region has the DNA TGTGCCAGCAGCTTGGGGGGGTGGGAGCAGTACTTC. Its protein product is CASSLGGWEQYF. Filled out from reference TRBV7-9 and TRBJ2-7, the complete variable domain reads DTGVSQNPRHKITKRGQNVTFRCDPISEHNRLYWYRQTLGQGPEFLTYFQNEAQLEKSRLLSDRFSAERPKGSFSTLEIQRTEQGDSAMYLCASSLGGWEQYFGPGTRLTVT.